What follows are 10 T cell receptor beta chains derived from one specimen sequenced in a study of long-term antiretroviral therapy in people with HIV (dated by TCRdb to between 2021 and 2024). The immunoSEQ hsTCRB v3.0 assay was used at survey level resolution to sequence the TRB variable region. Here the immuneACCESS table is served through TCRdb, limited to in-frame sequences with V and J called. Missing clones are a known gap in these copies; in checked studies unresolved V genes cover under half, and the rest lacks a known reason. This sample has 19,000 or so clones in its table, and around three quarters of those were observed once. Together, the top ten hold approximately 7% of the sample. The sample in question was unsorted PBMCs, obtained 2.2 years after starting antiretroviral therapy. These receptors were obtained from a man in his fifties or sixties with HIV.

V usage is TRBV27 and J usage is TRBJ1-5; the match to TRBD1 covers 8 bases. The ends lost 4 bases at V and 0 bases at J; junction bases unmatched: 11. CDR3 size: 18 residues. Germline lookup yields CDR1 MNHEY and CDR2 SMNVEV (reference sequence). The CDR3 bases are TGTGCCAGCAGTTCACGGACAGGGCTCCCATATAGCAATCAGCCCCAGCATTTT. This sequence encodes CASSSRTGLPYSNQPQHF.

This chain connects TRBV9 to TRBJ2-7; 9 positions match TRBD2. The CDR3 length is 15 residues. V was pared by 0 bases and J by 3 bases, with 4 bases of the junction left unmatched. Germline lookup yields CDR1 SGDLS and CDR2 YYNGEE. The DNA of the CDR3 is TGTGCCAGCAGCGTAGTGGCTAGCGGGAACTACGAGCAGTACTTC. It is translated as CASSVVASGNYEQYF.

On this clone: At one of its ends the junction is not consistent with the germline gene, which may arise from a read error. The V and J genes are TRBV28 and TRBJ1-2, with D perhaps matching TRBD1 (5 bases). The length of the CDR3 is 11 residues. The V gene's germline CDR1 is MDHEN and CDR2 SYDVKM. CDR3 protein: CASSLVWDYIF. DNA of the CDR3: TGTGCCAGCAGTTTAGTCTGGGACTACATCTTC.

This clone has a handful of counts. The V gene is TRBV9, the J gene TRBJ2-7, with 11 bases lining up with TRBD1. The ends lost 3 bases at V and 5 bases at J; junction bases unmatched: 10. This CDR3 contains 16 residues. Germline loops: CDR1 SGDLS, CDR2 YYNGEE. CDR3 amino acids: CASSDGSGTGGNEQYF. The CDR3 DNA sequence: TGTGCCAGCAGCGATGGTTCGGGGACAGGGGGGAACGAGCAGTACTTC.

This rearrangement joins TRBV10-3 to TRBJ1-4, with D perhaps matching TRBD1 (5 bases). V was pared by 6 bases and J by 4 bases, with 15 bases between. CDR1 ENHRY and CDR2 SYGVKD come from the germline V gene. The CDR3 is 15 residues long. CDR3 DNA: TGTGCCATCAGCGACAATAGGCAGGGTAATGAAAAACTGTTTTTT. This codes for CAISDNRQGNEKLFF.

The rearrangement links TRBV4-1 to TRBJ2-1; D unclear. Germline V gives CDR1 MGHRA, CDR2 YSYEKL. The CDR3 spans 15 residues. Trimming stripped 4 bases from V and 2 bases from J, with 12 bases between. CDR3: CASSPTATTYNEQFF. CDR3 DNA: TGCGCCAGCAGCCCTACCGCGACCACCTACAATGAGCAGTTCTTC.

The chain combines TRBV4-2 with TRBJ1-2; 12 bases align to TRBD1. Trimming took 0 bases from V and 8 from J; bases not matched to a gene: 7. Germline CDR1 is LGHNA and CDR2 is YNFKEQ. The CDR3 covers 16 residues. In nucleotides, the CDR3 is TGTGCCAGCAGCCAAGAGTCCGGGACAGGGGGCGCAGGCTACACCTTC. This encodes CASSQESGTGGAGYTF.

This chain joins TRBV28 and TRBJ2-3; 8 bases agree with TRBD2. In germline, CDR1 is MDHEN, CDR2 SYDVKM. The V segment lost 4 bases and the J segment 6 bases; nucleotides outside the gene matches: 9. This CDR3 has 15 amino acids. In DNA, the CDR3 is TGTGCCAGCAGTTCCCCCGGGGGGGGTAGGGATACGCAGTATTTT. Protein sequence: CASSSPGGGRDTQYF.

The rearrangement joins TRBV27 to TRBJ2-2; 9 bases are a match to TRBD2. V dropped 6 bases and J dropped 8; count of bases not matched to a gene: 10. Germline CDR1 and CDR2: MNHEY and SMNVEV (reference sequence). CDR3 size: 15 residues. For the CDR3, the DNA is TGTGCCAGCAGGAAAAGCGGGGGGCTTGCGGGGGAGCTGTTTTTT. This codes for CASRKSGGLAGELFF.

The V call is TRBV7-2, the J call TRBJ1-1, with no clear D. V lost 4 bases and J lost 5, with 8 bases in between. This CDR3 spans 12 amino acids. Germline V CDR1 and CDR2: SGHTA, FQGNSA. CDR3: CASSSSFTEAFF. In DNA form, the CDR3 reads TGTGCCAGCAGCTCTTCCTTTACTGAAGCTTTCTTT.